Below are 21 T cell receptor beta chains sequenced from a single sample in a study of spatial heterogeneity in lung cancer. TCRdb reprocessed the 5' RACE reads via MiXCR and lists one record per CDR3 protein. The sample consists of 13,000 or so distinct CDR3 sequences, 5.6% of them appearing once. Antigens of these TCRs are unknown. This sample's time point: sample taken at primary tumor resection. Overall study findings and caveats: For expanded intratumoral alpha and beta TCRs, counts tracked tumor mutation counts.

The input for sequencing was lung tumor tissue, taken at surgery. Receptors originate from a female donor with early-stage non-small cell lung cancer.

The sample holds many counts of this clonotype. This beta chain appears as a stray read in a library generated for alpha chains; its size is not informative. The rearrangement uses TRBV7-2 and TRBJ2-1; no clear D gene. The CDR3 sequence is 14 residues long. V lost 1 base, J lost 4 bases, and 8 bases lay in between. Germline CDR1 reads SGHTA; CDR2 reads FQGNSA. In DNA, the CDR3 is TGTGCCAGCAGCTTAGACCCTTCTTACAATGAGCAGTTCTTC. Its translation: CASSLDPSYNEQFF.

Remarks on this clonotype: This beta chain represents an off-target read in a library built for alpha chains; its size is of limited meaning. This chain joins TRBV5-6 and TRBJ2-2; a possible D gene is TRBD1 (6 bases). V lost 4 bases, J lost 4 bases, and 11 bases lay in between. The germline gives CDR1 SGHDT, CDR2 YYEEEE. The CDR3 totals 14 residues. The CDR3 coding sequence is TGTGCCAGCAGCGGCAGACAGGTCACCGGGGAGCTGTTTTTT. As protein: CASSGRQVTGELFF.

The table lists this clonotype with many counts. This beta chain is a stray sequence in a library constructed for alpha chains; its clone size is not meaningful. The J gene is TRBJ2-5, the V gene TRBV18, with unresolved D. The germline V and J ends were trimmed by 5 bases and 1 base, with 11 bases remaining between them. The V gene's germline CDR1 is KGHSH and CDR2 LQKENI. The CDR3 sequence is 14 residues long. CDR3 coding DNA: TGTGCCAGCTCAGCCAGGCCTACCCAAGAGACCCAGTACTTC. Its translation: CASSARPTQETQYF.

This clonotype was counted many times. The size of this beta chain means little, since it is a stray read in a library made for alpha chains. The chain recombines TRBV19 with TRBJ1-5; D unclear. Trimming shortened V by 6 bases and J by 1 base, and 16 bases separated the two germline ends. The CDR3 is made up of 16 amino acids. CDR1 is LNHDA and CDR2 is SQIVND in the germline V gene (reference sequence). The CDR3: CASSYGPPLSNQPQHF. CDR3 sequence (DNA): TGTGCCAGTAGCTATGGGCCCCCGTTAAGCAATCAGCCCCAGCATTTT.

This clonotype was seen repeatedly, ten times or more. This beta chain came through as a stray read in a library set up for alpha chains, and its size says little. J is TRBJ2-1 and V is TRBV7-8, with D tentatively TRBD1 or TRBD2 (6 bases each). The CDR3 has 18 amino acids. Trimming removed 4 bases at V and 3 bases at J, with 22 bases between. Germline lookup yields CDR1 SGHVS and CDR2 FQNEAQ. As DNA, the CDR3 is TGTGCCAGCAGCTCCCTGGGGGGCCAGGGGCAGTTCTACAATGAGCAGTTCTTC. Amino acid sequence: CASSSLGGQGQFYNEQFF.

This clonotype was found many times. Found in a library prepared for alpha chains, this beta chain is an off-target read, and its abundance has little meaning. This chain uses TRBV12-3 or TRBV12-4 with TRBJ2-5, with 9 positions matching TRBD1. J gave up 0 bases and V 6 bases, and 5 bases lay outside the gene matches. CDR3 length: 15 amino acids. CDR3 residues: CASRTGGSYQETQYF. CDR3 bases: TGTGCCAGCAGGACAGGGGGGTCGTACCAAGAGACCCAGTACTTC.

In this sample, this clonotype turned up many times. This beta chain is an off-target read within a library intended for alpha chains, so its frequency means little. The V call is TRBV25-1, the J call TRBJ1-1; D is perhaps TRBD1 (5 bases). CDR3 length: 14 amino acids. From germline, CDR1 is MGHDK and CDR2 SYGVNS. V was trimmed by 0 bases and J by 10 bases, leaving 15 bases between them. In nucleotides, the CDR3 is TGTGCCAGCAGTGAATATGGGGGATTAGGTGTAGCTTTCTTT. Translation gives CASSEYGGLGVAFF.

The sample holds many counts of this clonotype. This beta chain came through as a stray read in a library set up for alpha chains, and its size says little. CDR3 loop: CASSPSGVRYNEQFF. The DNA of the CDR3 is TGTGCCAGCAGCCCTAGCGGGGTTCGCTACAATGAGCAGTTCTTC. This rearrangement joins TRBV7-9 to TRBJ2-1; 9 nucleotides line up with TRBD2. The CDR3 sequence is 15 residues long. V was pared by 5 bases and J by 3 bases, with 5 bases of the junction left unmatched. Germline lookup yields CDR1 SEHNR and CDR2 FQNEAQ (reference sequence).

This clonotype was found a few times. Within a library made for alpha chains, this beta chain is off target, and its count is uninformative. The CDR3 bases are TGTGCCAGCTCCCCGTCCCGGGGACTACCTTCCGAGCAGTACTTC. Encoded protein: CASSPSRGLPSEQYF. The chain carries TRBV9 and TRBJ2-7; 7 bases line up with TRBD2. V lost 7 bases, J lost 6 bases, and 16 bases stayed unmatched. This CDR3 region has 15 residues. In germline, CDR1 is SGDLS, CDR2 YYNGEE. The variable domain in full, completed from reference TRBV9 and TRBJ2-7, reads DSGVTQTPKHLITATGQRVTLRCSPRSGDLSVYWYQQSLDQGLQFLIQYYNGEERAKGNILERFSAQQFPDLHSELNLSSLELGDSALYFCASSPSRGLPSEQYFGPGTRLTVT.

This clonotype has ten or more counts. This beta chain turned up in a library designed for alpha chains; as an off-target read, its abundance says little. The V and J genes are TRBV27 and TRBJ1-2, with TRBD1 matching 9 bases. V lost 10 bases, J lost 6 bases, and 15 bases stayed unmatched. Germline CDR1 and CDR2: MNHEY and SMNVEV (reference sequence). There are 15 residues in the CDR3. The CDR3 DNA reads TGTGCCAAATACAACGATTACAGGGGGCATCATGGCTACACCTTC. Protein sequence: CAKYNDYRGHHGYTF.

The sample holds many counts of this clonotype. Little can be read into the size of this beta chain, an off-target read in a library designed for alpha chains. The rearrangement joins TRBV25-1 to TRBJ2-2; D possibly corresponds to TRBD2 (6 bases). Germline CDR1 reads MGHDK; CDR2 reads SYGVNS. The V and J ends lost 8 bases and 1 base respectively, with 17 bases between them. The CDR3 has 16 residues. This CDR3 is CASPTWTNENTGELFF. The DNA of the CDR3 is TGTGCCAGCCCGACCTGGACTAACGAGAACACCGGGGAGCTGTTTTTT.

This clonotype is medium-sized. For a library built for alpha chains, this beta chain is a stray read; little rests on its size. The chain is built from TRBV10-3 and TRBJ2-3, with D perhaps given as TRBD1 or TRBD2 (5 bases each). V dropped 1 base and J dropped 1 base, with 15 bases sitting between them. Germline V gene data show CDR1 as ENHRY and CDR2 as SYGVKD. The CDR3 consists of 17 residues. The CDR3 coding sequence is TGTGCCATCAGTGAGTTCAAAGGGGCGCGGGGCACAGATACGCAGTATTTT. Its protein product is CAISEFKGARGTDTQYF.

This clonotype appeared many times. This beta chain is a stray read from a library made for alpha chains; its abundance is not meaningful. The V gene is TRBV6-2 or TRBV6-3, the J gene TRBJ2-1; D might be TRBD1 or TRBD2, each matching 6 bases. The germline V and J ends were trimmed by 4 bases and 2 bases, with 18 bases remaining between them. Per germline, CDR1 MNHEY and CDR2 SVGEGT. The CDR3 is made up of 17 amino acids. The CDR3 loop is CASSSRPGGWTYNEQFF. The DNA for the CDR3 is TGTGCCAGCAGTTCCCGTCCCGGGGGCTGGACCTACAATGAGCAGTTCTTC.

Points on this clonotype: Because this beta chain is a stray read in a library intended to capture alpha chains, its abundance should not be given much weight. This rearrangement joins TRBV27 to TRBJ1-2, with TRBD1 matching over 10 bases. V dropped 8 bases and J dropped 8; count of bases not matched to a gene: 14. The CDR3 length is 15 residues. CDR1 is MNHEY and CDR2 is SMNVEV in the germline V gene (reference sequence). For the CDR3, the DNA is TGTGCCAGCCATTTATCCGGGACAGGGGTAGTCGGCTACACCTTC. Translating gives CASHLSGTGVVGYTF.

This clonotype was detected ten times or more. Within a library made for alpha chains, this beta chain is off target, and its count is uninformative. This chain connects TRBV15 to TRBJ2-1; 9 bases are shared with TRBD1. The CDR3 length is 15 residues. From germline, CDR1 is LNHNV and CDR2 YYDKDF (reference sequence). Unmatched junction bases numbered 6, after V lost 5 bases and J lost 4 bases. The chain's CDR3 is CATSLDRGIYNEQFF. CDR3 bases: TGTGCCACCAGCTTGGACAGGGGTATTTACAATGAGCAGTTCTTC.

The table lists this clonotype with many counts. This beta chain was picked up by a library intended for alpha chains and is off target, so its count carries little meaning. The chain has TRBV12-3 or TRBV12-4 and TRBJ1-1, with unresolved D. V lost 6 bases to trimming and J lost 6 bases, with 23 bases between them. The CDR3 is 16 amino acids. This CDR3 reads CASSPFSGFSGPEAFF. The CDR3 region has the DNA TGTGCCAGCAGCCCTTTCTCGGGGTTCAGTGGCCCTGAAGCTTTCTTT.

This clonotype qualifies as medium-sized. This beta chain is an unintended read in a library built for alpha chains; its size means little. The chain joins TRBV2 to TRBJ1-1; the D is unclear. Trimming took off 4 bases at V and 7 bases at J, with 13 bases between the two ends. Germline CDR1 reads SNHLY; CDR2 reads FYNNEI. This CDR3 has 13 residues. This CDR3 reads CASSVDGGFEAFF. For the CDR3, the DNA is TGTGCCAGCAGTGTGGACGGTGGGTTTGAAGCTTTCTTT.

This clonotype was seen repeatedly, ten times or more. Because this beta chain is a stray read in a library intended to capture alpha chains, its abundance should not be given much weight. V usage is TRBV5-1 and J usage is TRBJ2-2, with 10 bases lining up with TRBD1. This CDR3 is built from 19 residues. After removal of 0 bases from V and 4 bases from J, the junction contained 12 bases not matched to a gene. Germline CDR1 SGHRS, CDR2 YFSETQ. The CDR3 sequence is CASSLARMTGGLSTGELFF. The DNA for the CDR3 is TGCGCCAGCAGCTTGGCCCGAATGACAGGGGGCTTGAGCACCGGGGAGCTGTTTTTT.

This clonotype appeared many times. Within a library made for alpha chains, this beta chain is off target, and its count is uninformative. The chain carries TRBV20-1 and TRBJ1-2; D not resolved. The V end was cut by 5 bases, the J end by 5 bases, with 18 bases between. The length of the CDR3 is 14 residues. Per germline, CDR1 DFQATT and CDR2 SNEGSKA (reference sequence). The CDR3 loop is CSAFTGARLYGYTF. The CDR3 DNA sequence: TGCAGTGCTTTTACGGGAGCGAGACTTTATGGCTACACCTTC.

In its sample, this clonotype was seen many times. This beta chain is a stray sequence in a library constructed for alpha chains; its clone size is not meaningful. The chain couples TRBV27 to TRBJ1-1; D may be TRBD1 (5 bases). CDR1 MNHEY and CDR2 SMNVEV come from the germline V gene (reference sequence). Trimming shortened V by 4 bases and J by 8 bases, and 14 bases separated the two germline ends. CDR3 length: 13 residues. The CDR3 loop is CASSSLGGGEAFF. The CDR3 region has the DNA TGTGCCAGCAGTTCCCTGGGGGGGGGAGAAGCTTTCTTT.

This clonotype was seen many times. This beta chain represents an off-target read in a library built for alpha chains; its size is of limited meaning. Written as DNA, the CDR3 is TGCAGTGCTAGCTTACAGGGGAATTTCGAAGATACGCAGTATTTT. It codes for CSASLQGNFEDTQYF. This chain connects TRBV20-1 to TRBJ2-3; the match to TRBD1 covers 7 bases. Germline lookup yields CDR1 DFQATT and CDR2 SNEGSKA (reference sequence). The CDR3 has 15 amino acids. With 3 bases clipped from V and 5 bases from J, the junction kept 11 bases outside the gene matches.